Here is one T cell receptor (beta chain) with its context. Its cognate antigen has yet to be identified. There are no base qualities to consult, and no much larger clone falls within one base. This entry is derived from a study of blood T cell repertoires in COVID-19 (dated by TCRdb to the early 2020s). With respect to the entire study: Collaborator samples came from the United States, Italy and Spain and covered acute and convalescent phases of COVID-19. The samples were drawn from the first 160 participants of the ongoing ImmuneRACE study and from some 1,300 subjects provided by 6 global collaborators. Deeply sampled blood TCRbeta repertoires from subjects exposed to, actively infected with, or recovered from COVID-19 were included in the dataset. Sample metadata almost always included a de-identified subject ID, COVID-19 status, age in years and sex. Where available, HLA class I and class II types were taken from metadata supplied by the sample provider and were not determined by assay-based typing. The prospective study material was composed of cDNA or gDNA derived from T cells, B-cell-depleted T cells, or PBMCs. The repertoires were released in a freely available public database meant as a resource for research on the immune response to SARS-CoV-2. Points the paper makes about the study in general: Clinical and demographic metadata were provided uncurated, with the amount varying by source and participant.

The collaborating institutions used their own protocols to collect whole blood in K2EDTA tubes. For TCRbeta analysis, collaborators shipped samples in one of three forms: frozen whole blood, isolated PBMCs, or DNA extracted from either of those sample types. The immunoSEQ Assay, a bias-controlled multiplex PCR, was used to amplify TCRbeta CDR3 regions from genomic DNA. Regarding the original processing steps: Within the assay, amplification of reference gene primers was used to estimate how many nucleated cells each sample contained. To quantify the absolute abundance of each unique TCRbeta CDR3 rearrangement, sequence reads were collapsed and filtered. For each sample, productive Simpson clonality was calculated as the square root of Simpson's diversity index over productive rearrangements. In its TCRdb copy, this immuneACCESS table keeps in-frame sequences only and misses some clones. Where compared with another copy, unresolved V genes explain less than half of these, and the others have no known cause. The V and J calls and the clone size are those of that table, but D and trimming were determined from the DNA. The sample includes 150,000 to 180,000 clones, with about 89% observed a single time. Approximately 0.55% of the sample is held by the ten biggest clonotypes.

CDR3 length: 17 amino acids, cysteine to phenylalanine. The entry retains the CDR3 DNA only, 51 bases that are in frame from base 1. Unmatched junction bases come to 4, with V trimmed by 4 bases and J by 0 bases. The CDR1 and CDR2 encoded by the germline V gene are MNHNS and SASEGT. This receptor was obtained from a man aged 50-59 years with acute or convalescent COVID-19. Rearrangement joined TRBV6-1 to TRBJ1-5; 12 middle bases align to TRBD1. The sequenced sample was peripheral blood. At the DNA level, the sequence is TGTGCCAGCAGTGGGGACAGGGGGCAAACTAGCAATCAGCCCCAGCATTTT. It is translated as CASSGDRGQTSNQPQHF.